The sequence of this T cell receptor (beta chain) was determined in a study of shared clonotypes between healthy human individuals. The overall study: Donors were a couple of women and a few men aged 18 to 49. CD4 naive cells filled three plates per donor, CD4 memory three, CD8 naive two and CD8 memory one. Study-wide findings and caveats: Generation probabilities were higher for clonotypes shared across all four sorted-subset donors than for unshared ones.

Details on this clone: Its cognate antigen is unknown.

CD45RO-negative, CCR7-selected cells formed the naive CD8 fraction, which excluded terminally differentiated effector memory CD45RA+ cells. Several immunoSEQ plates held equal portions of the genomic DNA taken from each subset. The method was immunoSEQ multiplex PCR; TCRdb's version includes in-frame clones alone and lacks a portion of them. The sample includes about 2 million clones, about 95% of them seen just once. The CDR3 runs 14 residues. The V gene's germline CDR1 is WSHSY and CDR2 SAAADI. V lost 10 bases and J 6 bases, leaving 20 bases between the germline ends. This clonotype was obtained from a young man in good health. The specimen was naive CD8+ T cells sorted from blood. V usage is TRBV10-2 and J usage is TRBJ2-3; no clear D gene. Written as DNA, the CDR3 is TGCGCCACCTTAGAACCTGAGGCATGGGATACGCAGTATTTT. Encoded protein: CATLEPEAWDTQYF.